The clone carrying this T cell receptor (beta chain) turned up a few times. Its antigen is not known. The sequenced template was cDNA made from the entire isolated RNA. Measured with immunoSEQ multiplex PCR; TCRdb has only the in-frame clones, and not every one. Of a few hundred thousand clones detected, 15% to 20% appear once; the ten largest clones hold less than 0.09%. The ends lost 4 bases at V and 5 bases at J; junction bases unmatched: 10. The germline CDR1 and CDR2 sequences are SGHDT and YYEEEE. The CDR3 covers 16 residues. Heparinised blood was drawn once per donor, averaging about 116 mL. Once sorted, every population was more than 95% pure. This entry is derived from a study of beta chain features in type 1 diabetes. Findings and caveats of the study: Shortening of TCRB CDR3s, moderate but significant, appeared in all four CD4+ subsets of Type 1 diabetes patients. Cells carrying high TCR expression could end up over-represented when cDNA is sequenced.

The sequence was obtained from a man aged 25-40 years with type 1 diabetes. This chain links TRBV5-6 with TRBJ2-1, with 9 positions matching TRBD2. Sequences were obtained from naive CD4+ T cells from blood. This CDR3 reads CASSRLTSGPNNEQFF. DNA for the CDR3: TGTGCCAGCAGCAGACTTACTAGCGGGCCGAACAATGAGCAGTTCTTC. The entire variable domain, with the rest obtained from reference TRBV5-6 and TRBJ2-1, is as follows: DAGVTQSPTHLIKTRGQQVTLRCSPKSGHDTVSWYQQALGQGPQFIFQYYEEEERQRGNFPDRFSGHQFPNYSSELNVNALLLGDSALYLCASSRLTSGPNNEQFFGPGTRLTVL.